This record concerns one T cell receptor (beta chain) sequence. As yet, its antigen is unknown. Resections that were taken during corrective heart surgery supplied the thymus tissue. The data belong to a study of human thymus T cells. Study results and caveats: Related research described strongly overlapping thymic repertoires in unrelated people. Thymic as well as blood repertoires seemed to favor certain V and J genes unevenly.

Data came from immunoSEQ multiplex PCR; TCRdb stores just in-frame clones and leaves some out. The sample yields roughly 130,000 clones, around 94% seen once. This CDR3 is 15 amino acids long. Per germline, CDR1 SGHKS and CDR2 YYEKEE (reference sequence). Trimming cost V 4 bases and J 9 bases, with 17 bases left between them. The TCR comes from a boy under three years old with a congenital heart defect but otherwise immunologically healthy. The sample consisted of thymus tissue. The genes are TRBV5-5 and TRBJ1-6; D might be TRBD1 (5 bases). Here the CDR3 DNA reads TGTGCCAGCAGCCCGGCCGGGACGGACCCTTCACCCCTCCACTTT. The encoded protein is CASSPAGTDPSPLHF.